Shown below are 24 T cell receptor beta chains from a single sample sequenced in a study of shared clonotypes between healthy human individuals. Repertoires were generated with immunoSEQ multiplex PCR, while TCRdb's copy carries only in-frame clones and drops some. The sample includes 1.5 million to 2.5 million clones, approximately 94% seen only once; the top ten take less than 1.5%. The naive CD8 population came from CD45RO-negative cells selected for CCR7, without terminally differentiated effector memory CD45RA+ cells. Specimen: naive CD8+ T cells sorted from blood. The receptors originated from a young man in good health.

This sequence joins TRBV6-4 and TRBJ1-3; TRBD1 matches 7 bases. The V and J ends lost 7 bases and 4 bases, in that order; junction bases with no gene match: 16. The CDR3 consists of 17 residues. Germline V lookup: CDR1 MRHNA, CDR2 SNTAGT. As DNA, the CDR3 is TGTGCCAGCAATCAAGGAGGGGGCGAATATAGAGGAAACACCATATATTTT. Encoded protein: CASNQGGGEYRGNTIYF.

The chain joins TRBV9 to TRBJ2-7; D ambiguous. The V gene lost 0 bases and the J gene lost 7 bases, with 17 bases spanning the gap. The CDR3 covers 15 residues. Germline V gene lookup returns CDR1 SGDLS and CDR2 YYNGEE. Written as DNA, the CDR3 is TGTGCCAGCAGCGTAGCGGGCAGTGAGGCCGAAGAGCAGTACTTC. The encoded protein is CASSVAGSEAEEQYF. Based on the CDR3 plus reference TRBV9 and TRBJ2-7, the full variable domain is DSGVTQTPKHLITATGQRVTLRCSPRSGDLSVYWYQQSLDQGLQFLIQYYNGEERAKGNILERFSAQQFPDLHSELNLSSLELGDSALYFCASSVAGSEAEEQYFGPGTRLTVT.

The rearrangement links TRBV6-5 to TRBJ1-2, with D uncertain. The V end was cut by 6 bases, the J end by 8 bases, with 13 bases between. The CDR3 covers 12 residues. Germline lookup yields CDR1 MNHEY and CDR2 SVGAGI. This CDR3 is CASSYLSTGYTF. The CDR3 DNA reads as TGTGCCAGCAGCTACCTCTCAACGGGCTACACCTTC.

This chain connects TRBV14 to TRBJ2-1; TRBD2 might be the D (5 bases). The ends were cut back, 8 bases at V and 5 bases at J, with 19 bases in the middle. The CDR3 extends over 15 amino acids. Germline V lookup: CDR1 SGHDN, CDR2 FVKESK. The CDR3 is CASSFGAEFDNEQFF. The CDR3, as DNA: TGTGCCAGCTCCTTCGGAGCGGAATTTGACAATGAGCAGTTCTTC.

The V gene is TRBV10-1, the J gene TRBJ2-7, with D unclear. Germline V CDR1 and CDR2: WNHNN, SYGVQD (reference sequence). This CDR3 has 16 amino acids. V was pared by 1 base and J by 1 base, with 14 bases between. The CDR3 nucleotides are TGCGCCAGCAGTGAGTACCCCTTGGAAGCTTCCTACGAGCAGTACTTC. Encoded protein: CASSEYPLEASYEQYF.

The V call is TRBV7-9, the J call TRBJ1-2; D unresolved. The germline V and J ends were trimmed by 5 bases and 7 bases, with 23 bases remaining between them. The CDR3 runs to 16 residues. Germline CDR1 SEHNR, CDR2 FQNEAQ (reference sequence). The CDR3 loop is CASSQMWQKDVFGYTF. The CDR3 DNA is TGTGCCAGCAGCCAAATGTGGCAGAAGGACGTTTTTGGCTACACCTTC. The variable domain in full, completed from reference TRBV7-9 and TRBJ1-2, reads DTGVSQNPRHKITKRGQNVTFRCDPISEHNRLYWYRQTLGQGPEFLTYFQNEAQLEKSRLLSDRFSAERPKGSFSTLEIQRTEQGDSAMYLCASSQMWQKDVFGYTFGSGTRLTVV.

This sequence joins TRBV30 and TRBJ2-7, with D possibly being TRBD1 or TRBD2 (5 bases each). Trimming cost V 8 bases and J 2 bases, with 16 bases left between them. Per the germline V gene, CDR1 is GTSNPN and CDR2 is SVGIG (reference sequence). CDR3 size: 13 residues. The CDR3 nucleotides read TGTGCCACGGATGGGGACGAAACCTACGAGCAGTACTTC. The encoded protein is CATDGDETYEQYF.

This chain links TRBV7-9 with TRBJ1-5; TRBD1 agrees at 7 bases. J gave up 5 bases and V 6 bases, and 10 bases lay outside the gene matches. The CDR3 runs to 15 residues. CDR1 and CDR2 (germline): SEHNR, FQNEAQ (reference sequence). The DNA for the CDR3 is TGTGCCAGCAGTCCGGGCGACAGGGCCGATCAGCCCCAGCATTTT. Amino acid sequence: CASSPGDRADQPQHF. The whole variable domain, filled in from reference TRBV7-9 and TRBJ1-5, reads DTGVSQNPRHKITKRGQNVTFRCDPISEHNRLYWYRQTLGQGPEFLTYFQNEAQLEKSRLLSDRFSAERPKGSFSTLEIQRTEQGDSAMYLCASSPGDRADQPQHFGDGTRLSIL.

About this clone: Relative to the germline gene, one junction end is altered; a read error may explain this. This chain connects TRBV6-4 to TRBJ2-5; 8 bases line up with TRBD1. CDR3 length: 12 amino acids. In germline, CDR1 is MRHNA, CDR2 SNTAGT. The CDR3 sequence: CASSPNNRGMHF. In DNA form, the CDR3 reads TGTGCCAGCAGTCCAAATAACAGGGGGATGCACTTC.

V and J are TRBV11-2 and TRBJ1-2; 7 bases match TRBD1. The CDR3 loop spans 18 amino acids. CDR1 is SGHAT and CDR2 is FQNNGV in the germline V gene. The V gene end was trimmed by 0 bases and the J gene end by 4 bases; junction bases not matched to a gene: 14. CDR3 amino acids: CASSLDGQGGLNLYGYTF. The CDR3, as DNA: TGTGCCAGCAGCTTAGATGGTCAGGGGGGATTGAACCTCTATGGCTACACCTTC.

The chain's CDR3 is CASSSQVTDTQYF. In DNA form, the CDR3 reads TGCGCCAGCAGCTCCCAAGTCACAGATACGCAGTATTTT. This chain joins TRBV5-1 and TRBJ2-3; D not resolved. V dropped 3 bases and J dropped 2 bases, with 7 bases sitting between them. In germline, CDR1 is SGHRS, CDR2 YFSETQ. This CDR3 is 13 amino acids long.

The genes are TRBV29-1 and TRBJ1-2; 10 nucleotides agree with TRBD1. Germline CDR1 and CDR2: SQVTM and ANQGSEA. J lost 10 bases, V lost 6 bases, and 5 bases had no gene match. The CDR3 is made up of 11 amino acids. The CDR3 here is CSVGDRGLYTF. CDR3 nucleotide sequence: TGCAGCGTGGGGGACAGGGGCCTCTACACCTTC.

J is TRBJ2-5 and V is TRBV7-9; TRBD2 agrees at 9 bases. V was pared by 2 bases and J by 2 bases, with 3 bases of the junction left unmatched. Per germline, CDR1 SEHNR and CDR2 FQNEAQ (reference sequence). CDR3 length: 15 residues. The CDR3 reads CASSLIAGAQETQYF. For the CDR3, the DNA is TGTGCCAGCAGCTTAATAGCGGGGGCACAAGAGACCCAGTACTTC. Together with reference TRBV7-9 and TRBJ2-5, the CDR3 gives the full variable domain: DTGVSQNPRHKITKRGQNVTFRCDPISEHNRLYWYRQTLGQGPEFLTYFQNEAQLEKSRLLSDRFSAERPKGSFSTLEIQRTEQGDSAMYLCASSLIAGAQETQYFGPGTRLLVL.

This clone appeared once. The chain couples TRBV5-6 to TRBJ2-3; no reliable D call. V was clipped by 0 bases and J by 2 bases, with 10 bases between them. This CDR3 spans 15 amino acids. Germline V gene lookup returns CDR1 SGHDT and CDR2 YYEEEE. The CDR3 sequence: CASSLASSNTDTQYF. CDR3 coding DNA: TGTGCCAGCAGCTTGGCCAGCTCCAACACAGATACGCAGTATTTT.

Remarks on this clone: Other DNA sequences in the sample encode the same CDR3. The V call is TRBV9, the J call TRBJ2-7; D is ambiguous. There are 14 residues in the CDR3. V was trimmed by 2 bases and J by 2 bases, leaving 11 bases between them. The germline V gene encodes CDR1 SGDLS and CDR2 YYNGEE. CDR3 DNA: TGTGCCAGCAGCGTCGGACGGGCCCCCTACGAGCAGTACTTC. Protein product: CASSVGRAPYEQYF.

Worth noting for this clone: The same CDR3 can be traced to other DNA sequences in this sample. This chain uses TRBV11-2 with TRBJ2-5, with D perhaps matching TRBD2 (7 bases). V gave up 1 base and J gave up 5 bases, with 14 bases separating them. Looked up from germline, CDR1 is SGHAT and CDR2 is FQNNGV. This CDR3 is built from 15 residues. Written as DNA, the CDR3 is TGTGCCAGCAGCTTAGTTGGGGGGGCTGGGGAGACCCAGTACTTC. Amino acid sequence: CASSLVGGAGETQYF.

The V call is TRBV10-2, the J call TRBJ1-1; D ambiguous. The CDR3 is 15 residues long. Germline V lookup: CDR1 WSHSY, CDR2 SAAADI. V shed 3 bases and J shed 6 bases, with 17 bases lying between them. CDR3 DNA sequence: TGCGCCAGCAGTGAATATATGGGGAGGGTAGCTGAAGCTTTCTTT. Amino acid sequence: CASSEYMGRVAEAFF.

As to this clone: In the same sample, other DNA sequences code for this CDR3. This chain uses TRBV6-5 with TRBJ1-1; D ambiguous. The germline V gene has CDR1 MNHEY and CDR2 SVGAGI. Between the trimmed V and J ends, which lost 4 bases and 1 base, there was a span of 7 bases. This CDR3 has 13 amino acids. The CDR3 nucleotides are TGTGCCAGCAGTTTCCGGGGGAACACTGAAGCTTTCTTT. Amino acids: CASSFRGNTEAFF.

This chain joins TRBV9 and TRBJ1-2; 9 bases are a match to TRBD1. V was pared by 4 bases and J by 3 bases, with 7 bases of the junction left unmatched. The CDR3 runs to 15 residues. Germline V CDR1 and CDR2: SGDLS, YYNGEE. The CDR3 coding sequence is TGTGCCAGCAGCTACGGGACAGGGATTTACTATGGCTACACCTTC. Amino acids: CASSYGTGIYYGYTF.

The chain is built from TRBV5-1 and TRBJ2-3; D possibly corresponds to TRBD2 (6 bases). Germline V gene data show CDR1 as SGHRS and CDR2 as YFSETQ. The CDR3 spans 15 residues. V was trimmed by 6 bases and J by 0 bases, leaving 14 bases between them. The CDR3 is CASTSGEYSTDTQYF. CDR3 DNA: TGCGCCAGCACCTCGGGGGAATATAGCACAGATACGCAGTATTTT.

For the CDR3, the DNA is TGTGCCAGCAGTTCACAGCCCTCTGGGGCCAACGTCCTGACTTTC. Protein product: CASSSQPSGANVLTF. The gene calls are TRBV27 and TRBJ2-6, with unresolved D. The CDR3 is 15 amino acids. Germline V CDR1 and CDR2: MNHEY, SMNVEV (reference sequence). V was shortened by 4 bases and J by 0 bases, with 7 bases between the two germline ends.

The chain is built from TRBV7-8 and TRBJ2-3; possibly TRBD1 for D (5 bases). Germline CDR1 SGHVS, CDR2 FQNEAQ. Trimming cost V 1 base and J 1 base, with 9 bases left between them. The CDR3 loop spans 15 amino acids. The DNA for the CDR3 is TGTGCCAGCAGCTTAGGGTGGGGCGGCACAGATACGCAGTATTTT. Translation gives CASSLGWGGTDTQYF. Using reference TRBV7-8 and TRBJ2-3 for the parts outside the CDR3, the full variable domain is GAGVSQSPRYKVAKRGQDVALRCDPISGHVSLFWYQQALGQGPEFLTYFQNEAQLDKSGLPSDRFFAERPEGSVSTLKIQRTQQEDSAVYLCASSLGWGGTDTQYFGPGTRLTVL.

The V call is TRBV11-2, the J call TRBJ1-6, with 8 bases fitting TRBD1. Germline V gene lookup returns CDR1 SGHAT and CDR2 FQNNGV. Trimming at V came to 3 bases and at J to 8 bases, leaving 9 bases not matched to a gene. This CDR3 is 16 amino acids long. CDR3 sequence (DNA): TGTGCCAGCAGCTTGTCCGGACAGGGCAGTCATTCACCCCTCCACTTT. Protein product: CASSLSGQGSHSPLHF.

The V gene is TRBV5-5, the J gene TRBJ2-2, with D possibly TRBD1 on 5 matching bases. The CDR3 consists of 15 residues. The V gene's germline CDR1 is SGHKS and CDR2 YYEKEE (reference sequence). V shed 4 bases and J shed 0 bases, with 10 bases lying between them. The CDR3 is CASSQATANTGELFF. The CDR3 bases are TGTGCCAGCAGCCAGGCGACAGCGAACACCGGGGAGCTGTTTTTT.